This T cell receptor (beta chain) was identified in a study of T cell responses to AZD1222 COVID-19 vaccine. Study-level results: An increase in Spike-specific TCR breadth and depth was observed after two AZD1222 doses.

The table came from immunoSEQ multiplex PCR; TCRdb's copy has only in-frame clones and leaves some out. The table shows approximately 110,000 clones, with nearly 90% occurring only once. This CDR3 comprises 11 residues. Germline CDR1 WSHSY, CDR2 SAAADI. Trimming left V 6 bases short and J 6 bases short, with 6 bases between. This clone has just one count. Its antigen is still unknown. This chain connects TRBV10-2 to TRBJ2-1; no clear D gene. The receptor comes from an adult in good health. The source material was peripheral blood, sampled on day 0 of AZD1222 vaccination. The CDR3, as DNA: TGCGCCAGCAGAGCCTTCAATGAGCAGTTCTTC. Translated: CASRAFNEQFF.